These 29 T cell receptor beta chains came from one sample sequenced in a study of T cells in Graves' hyperthyroidism and ophthalmopathy. The CDR3 regions of TCR beta were amplified from RNA transcripts. TCR CDR3 underwent first-round RT-PCR with the HTBI primer set. TCRdb re-analysed the multiplex PCR reads in MiXCR, keeping a single row per CDR3 protein. The repertoire includes about 530,000 distinct CDR3 sequences, about 15% of them detected once, and roughly a sixth sits in the top ten. Sequenced sample: blood. These receptors originate from a woman younger than 35 with Graves' ophthalmopathy.

This clonotype was counted ten times or more. The chain joins TRBV7-8 to TRBJ2-1; D call uncertain. Germline V gives CDR1 SGHVS, CDR2 FQNEAQ. Trimming shortened V by 3 bases and J by 7 bases, and 10 bases separated the two germline ends. This CDR3 has 13 amino acids. This CDR3 reads CASSFQLLNEQFF. Written as DNA, the CDR3 is TGTGCCAGCAGCTTTCAATTATTAAATGAGCAGTTCTTC.

This clonotype was detected ten times or more. The V call is TRBV28, the J call TRBJ2-1; 11 bases align to TRBD2. There are 15 residues in the CDR3. Trimming cost V 7 bases and J 6 bases; bases outside gene matches: 8. The V gene's germline CDR1 is MDHEN and CDR2 SYDVKM. CDR3 in DNA: TGTGCCAGCACCCGTTCTAGCGGGAGGTTCAATGAGCAGTTCTTC. Translation: CASTRSSGRFNEQFF.

The chain uses TRBV27 and TRBJ2-1; D gene ambiguous. Germline lookup yields CDR1 MNHEY and CDR2 SMNVEV (reference sequence). This CDR3 has 16 amino acids. Trimming pared 5 bases from V and 0 bases from J, leaving 14 bases between. The CDR3 region is CASSPLARSSYNEQFF. The CDR3 DNA reads TGTGCCAGCAGTCCCCTCGCGCGGAGCTCCTACAATGAGCAGTTCTTC.

This clonotype was detected ten times or more. The V call is TRBV7-8, the J call TRBJ1-6; no clear D gene. This CDR3 region has 13 residues. Looked up from germline, CDR1 is SGHVS and CDR2 is FQNEAQ. V was clipped by 2 bases and J by 6 bases, with 5 bases between them. CDR3 amino acids: CASSLQTNSPLHF. The CDR3 region has the DNA TGTGCCAGCAGCTTACAGACTAATTCACCCCTCCACTTT.

This clonotype was seen ten or more times. This chain connects TRBV12-3 or TRBV12-4 to TRBJ1-2; no clear D. With 2 bases removed from V and 2 bases from J, the gap between germline ends came to 6 bases. CDR3 length equals 13 residues. Here the CDR3 DNA reads TGTGCCAGCAGTTTAAAACAGAACTATGGCTACACCTTC. Translated, it gives CASSLKQNYGYTF.

This clonotype was counted ten times or more. The CDR3: CASSLRSQSSYNEQFF. The CDR3 coding sequence is TGTGCCAGCAGCTTACGCTCACAAAGCTCCTACAATGAGCAGTTCTTC. This rearrangement joins TRBV7-8 to TRBJ2-1; D gene uncertain. The CDR3 runs to 16 residues. V was cut by 2 bases and J by 0 bases, with 11 bases left in between. Germline loops: CDR1 SGHVS, CDR2 FQNEAQ.

This clonotype was counted at least ten times. The J gene is TRBJ2-7, the V gene TRBV11-2, with D possibly being TRBD1 (5 bases). The V and J ends lost 0 bases and 2 bases respectively, with 8 bases between them. Germline CDR1 reads SGHAT; CDR2 reads FQNNGV. The CDR3 extends over 14 amino acids. Written as DNA, the CDR3 is TGTGCCAGCAGCTTAGACCTCAGGGCCTACGAGCAGTACTTC. This gives the protein CASSLDLRAYEQYF. The complete variable domain, with remaining parts taken from reference TRBV11-2 and TRBJ2-7, reads EAGVAQSPRYKIIEKRQSVAFWCNPISGHATLYWYQQILGQGPKLLIQFQNNGVVDDSQLPKDRFSAERLKGVDSTLKIQPAKLEDSAVYLCASSLDLRAYEQYFGPGTRLTVT.

This clonotype was seen repeatedly, ten times or more. The rearrangement joins TRBV12-3 or TRBV12-4 to TRBJ1-3; D gene unclear. Trimming removed 6 bases from V and 0 bases from J, with 15 bases in between. This CDR3 comprises 16 residues. CDR3 nucleotides: TGTGCCAGCAGCACCGAGGGTCACAGCTCTGGAAACACCATATATTTT. This translates into CASSTEGHSSGNTIYF.

At least ten counts were recorded for this clonotype. The CDR3 region has the DNA TGTGCCAGCACCTATCCTCTAGCGGGGGGAGAGACCCAGTACTTC. Protein: CASTYPLAGGETQYF. V gene TRBV7-8 combines with J gene TRBJ2-5; TRBD2 matches at 11 bases. The trim removed 7 bases at V and 4 bases at J, leaving 8 bases unmatched. Germline V gives CDR1 SGHVS, CDR2 FQNEAQ. The length of the CDR3 is 15 residues.

This clonotype appeared a few times. V is TRBV4-1 and J is TRBJ2-7; 8 bases match TRBD2. V lost 3 bases, J lost 7 bases, and 8 bases stayed unmatched. The CDR3 consists of 14 residues. Germline CDR1 MGHRA, CDR2 YSYEKL. The CDR3 reads CASSQDSGDWEQYF. In DNA form, the CDR3 reads TGCGCCAGCAGCCAGGATAGCGGGGATTGGGAGCAGTACTTC.

The chain couples TRBV9 to TRBJ2-1; 8 positions agree with TRBD2. This CDR3 has 15 residues. CDR1 SGDLS and CDR2 YYNGEE come from the germline V gene. The V gene end was trimmed by 4 bases and the J gene end by 13 bases; junction bases not matched to a gene: 16. CDR3 sequence (DNA): TGTGCCAGCAGCCCGAAATCTACGGCGGGGGGCGATCAGTTCTTC. It encodes CASSPKSTAGGDQFF.

This clonotype has a count of ten or more. The V and J genes are TRBV2 and TRBJ1-6; D not certain. Germline CDR1 and CDR2: SNHLY and FYNNEI. This CDR3 region has 10 residues. With 5 bases removed from V and 14 bases from J, the gap between germline ends came to 7 bases. CDR3 in amino acids: CASSIRTLHF. The CDR3 DNA reads TGTGCCAGCAGTATTCGGACCCTCCACTTT.

V gene TRBV5-4 combines with J gene TRBJ1-1; D is perhaps TRBD1 (6 bases). The CDR3 spans 11 residues. Germline values: CDR1 SGHNT, CDR2 YYREEE (reference sequence). The ends were cut back, 4 bases at V and 11 bases at J, with 12 bases in the middle. CDR3 protein: CASSAGEVAFF. Written as DNA, the CDR3 is TGTGCCAGCAGCGCAGGGGAGGTGGCTTTCTTT.

This clonotype has just a few counts. V is TRBV9 and J is TRBJ2-1; perhaps TRBD1 as D (5 bases). V was clipped by 0 bases and J by 6 bases, with 25 bases between them. The V gene's germline CDR1 is SGDLS and CDR2 YYNGEE. The CDR3 is made up of 19 amino acids. CDR3 sequence reads: CASSVGGGQGAGSSNEQFF. DNA for the CDR3: TGTGCCAGCAGCGTAGGTGGCGGACAAGGGGCCGGTAGTAGCAATGAGCAGTTCTTC.

The rearrangement uses TRBV29-1 and TRBJ2-2, with 10 positions matching TRBD2. Per germline, CDR1 SQVTM and CDR2 ANQGSEA. This CDR3 has 17 amino acids. V was pared by 1 base and J by 5 bases, with 10 bases of the junction left unmatched. The CDR3 sequence: CSVEVWTSGSPTGELFF. The CDR3 DNA reads TGCAGCGTTGAAGTTTGGACTAGCGGATCTCCTACCGGGGAGCTGTTTTTT.

This clonotype was recorded a few times. CDR3 in amino acids: CASSQETTGGNSPLHF. The CDR3 DNA follows: TGCGCCAGCAGCCAAGAAACGACAGGGGGTAATTCACCCCTCCACTTT. This chain joins TRBV4-1 and TRBJ1-6, with 9 bases lining up with TRBD1. V shed 0 bases, J shed 6 bases, and the junction held 3 bases outside the gene matches. The V gene's germline CDR1 is MGHRA and CDR2 YSYEKL. The CDR3 is made up of 16 amino acids.

The rearrangement uses TRBV27 and TRBJ2-2; 8 nucleotides match TRBD2. This CDR3 is 15 amino acids long. Germline values: CDR1 MNHEY, CDR2 SMNVEV (reference sequence). Trimming at V came to 5 bases and at J to 3 bases, leaving 5 bases not matched to a gene. This CDR3 is CASSPREGYTGELFF. The CDR3 region has the DNA TGTGCCAGCAGTCCCCGGGAGGGGTACACCGGGGAGCTGTTTTTT.

The V and J genes are TRBV15 and TRBJ2-7; D remains unclear. The CDR3 runs 13 residues. V lost 8 bases and J 7 bases, leaving 18 bases between the germline ends. Per the germline V gene, CDR1 is LNHNV and CDR2 is YYDKDF (reference sequence). CDR3 in DNA: TGTGCCACCTGCGACATGGAGTCTGGGGAGCAGTACTTC. Its translation: CATCDMESGEQYF.

This clonotype was recorded at least ten times. The chain combines TRBV5-1 with TRBJ2-7, with D perhaps matching TRBD2 (6 bases). With 4 bases removed from V and 3 bases from J, the gap between germline ends came to 17 bases. CDR3 length: 15 residues. Germline CDR1 is SGHRS and CDR2 is YFSETQ. The CDR3 here is CASSQEGRNLYEQYF. The CDR3 DNA reads TGCGCCAGCAGCCAGGAGGGACGAAACCTCTACGAGCAGTACTTC.

This clonotype came up many times. The chain links TRBV6-1 to TRBJ2-1; 7 bases fit TRBD1. Germline V gene lookup returns CDR1 MNHNS and CDR2 SASEGT. The CDR3 extends over 13 amino acids. Trimming removed 6 bases from V and 7 bases from J; junction bases left unmatched: 6. The CDR3 is CASRENRGNEQFF. The CDR3 bases are TGTGCCAGCAGGGAGAACAGGGGTAATGAGCAGTTCTTC.

The chain employs TRBV25-1 and TRBJ1-2; D remains unclear. Trimming took 5 bases from V and 7 from J, leaving 8 bases between them. The germline gives CDR1 MGHDK, CDR2 SYGVNS. The CDR3 has 11 amino acids. CDR3 sequence: CASSRMSGYTF. The CDR3 DNA sequence: TGTGCCAGCAGTCGGATGTCTGGCTACACCTTC.

Of note for this clonotype: Being one base from a much bigger clone, this may be a read error. This sequence joins TRBV28 and TRBJ1-4; tentatively, D is TRBD1 (6 bases). Germline CDR1 is MDHEN and CDR2 is SYDVKM. The CDR3 runs to 18 residues. CDR3 residues: CASSFGGTDSATSEKLFF. CDR3 coding DNA: TGTGCCAGCAGTTTCGGGGGAACGGACAGTGCAACTAGTGAAAAACTGTTTTTT.

With regard to this clonotype: One junction end does not reproduce the germline sequence, and a read error may be involved. J is TRBJ2-7 and V is TRBV27; 9 positions match TRBD1. Germline lookup yields CDR1 MNHEY and CDR2 SMNVEV (reference sequence). This CDR3 region has 15 residues. As DNA, the CDR3 is TGTGCCAGCAGCCAAACAGGGGGCAGTTTTTACGAGCAGTGCTTC. Protein sequence: CASSQTGGSFYEQCF.

This clonotype was counted at least ten times. The chain has TRBV6-1 and TRBJ2-7; either TRBD1 or TRBD2 may fit D (5 bases each). The ends were cut back, 0 bases at V and 3 bases at J, with 12 bases in the middle. This CDR3 is built from 15 residues. Germline values: CDR1 MNHNS, CDR2 SASEGT. CDR3 protein: CASSEAQGGGYEQYF. CDR3 sequence (DNA): TGTGCCAGCAGTGAAGCCCAGGGTGGAGGCTACGAGCAGTACTTC.

A remark on this clonotype: At one end, the junction sequence differs from germline, possibly due to a read error. The rearrangement joins TRBV11-2 to TRBJ2-7; TRBD2 aligns across 13 bases. The CDR3 covers 22 residues. Germline-derived CDR1 and CDR2 are SGHAT and FQNNGV. Here the CDR3 reads CASSLAGTANIGTSGAAYEQYF. In DNA, the CDR3 is TGTGCCAGCAGTTTAGCAGGGACAGCGAATATCGGGACTAGCGGGGCAGCCTACGAGCAGTACTTC.

This clonotype was seen more than once but under ten times. The chain is built from TRBV4-1 and TRBJ1-6, with D tentatively TRBD1 (5 bases). In germline, CDR1 is MGHRA, CDR2 YSYEKL. Trimming pared 0 bases from V and 10 bases from J, leaving 13 bases between. This CDR3 comprises 15 residues. The CDR3 loop is CASSQEKRGGSPLHF. CDR3 coding DNA: TGCGCCAGCAGCCAAGAAAAGAGGGGAGGATCACCCCTCCACTTT.

There are many counts of this clonotype. The chain employs TRBV5-1 and TRBJ1-2; no clear D gene. V lost 5 bases and J lost 7, with 18 bases in between. The CDR3 covers 14 residues. The germline V gene encodes CDR1 SGHRS and CDR2 YFSETQ. The CDR3 reads CASSYLQTSGGYTF. DNA of the CDR3: TGCGCCAGCAGTTATCTTCAGACATCAGGTGGCTACACCTTC.

This clonotype was recorded many times. The rearrangement uses TRBV20-1 and TRBJ1-2; D gene unclear. V was clipped by 5 bases and J by 0 bases, with 7 bases between them. Per the germline V gene, CDR1 is DFQATT and CDR2 is SNEGSKA (reference sequence). The length of the CDR3 is 12 residues. CDR3 protein: CSASGPNYGYTF. Here the CDR3 DNA reads TGCAGTGCTTCGGGCCCTAACTATGGCTACACCTTC.

This clonotype has a count of ten or more. This chain joins TRBV28 and TRBJ2-7, with TRBD1 matching 9 bases. Germline V gene lookup returns CDR1 MDHEN and CDR2 SYDVKM. Germline trimming cut 6 bases from V and 3 bases from J; bases unmatched to any gene: 9. The CDR3 is 15 residues long. CDR3 nucleotides: TGTGCCAGCAGCCCCGGGACAGGGACCGTCTACGAGCAGTACTTC. Translated, it gives CASSPGTGTVYEQYF.